The next 13 T cell receptor beta chains were all read from a single sample in a study of blood T cell repertoires in COVID-19. Profiling relied on immunoSEQ multiplex PCR, and the TCRdb table lists in-frame clones only, not all of them. This table has approximately 180,000 clones, about 77% appearing once. The sequencing sample was made of PBMCs or T cells enriched from blood (not recorded which). These receptors were taken from a woman aged 45-65 years with acute COVID-19.

Only a few counts were recorded for this clone. CDR3 DNA: TGTGCCAGCAGCGCGCGCCCGGGACTAGCGGACGACACAGATACGCAGTATTTT. Translation gives CASSARPGLADDTDTQYF. The chain recombines TRBV9 with TRBJ2-3, with TRBD2 identical over 11 bases. V shed 3 bases and J 2 bases; nucleotides not matched to a gene: 11. CDR1 and CDR2 (germline): SGDLS, YYNGEE. CDR3 length: 18 residues.

The V and J genes are TRBV5-5 and TRBJ2-1, with TRBD2 as a possible D gene (7 bases). The CDR3 runs to 17 residues. Trimming took 1 base from V and 1 from J, leaving 15 bases between them. Germline values: CDR1 SGHKS, CDR2 YYEKEE (reference sequence). CDR3 in DNA: TGTGCCAGCAGCTTGTCTTCGGGGGGCCTATCCTACAATGAGCAGTTCTTC. Translating gives CASSLSSGGLSYNEQFF.

The chain is built from TRBV28 and TRBJ1-2; 7 bases fit TRBD1. The CDR3 length is 16 residues. Germline V CDR1 and CDR2: MDHEN, SYDVKM. The trim removed 5 bases at V and 4 bases at J, leaving 13 bases unmatched. This chain's CDR3 is CASSEGTPTGFYGYTF. CDR3 nucleotides: TGTGCCAGCAGTGAGGGGACCCCGACAGGGTTCTATGGCTACACCTTC.

This clone was found once. V usage is TRBV4-1 and J usage is TRBJ1-1; D is ambiguous. This CDR3 has 14 amino acids. Germline V gene sequence: CDR1 MGHRA, CDR2 YSYEKL. V was trimmed by 4 bases and J by 6 bases, leaving 15 bases between them. This chain's CDR3 is CASSLLDPEAEAFF. In DNA, the CDR3 is TGCGCCAGCAGCCTCCTCGACCCGGAGGCTGAAGCTTTCTTT.

The chain combines TRBV19 with TRBJ1-1; TRBD1 might be the D (6 bases). V lost 3 bases, J lost 0 bases, and 17 bases lay in between. Germline loops: CDR1 LNHDA, CDR2 SQIVND (reference sequence). There are 17 residues in the CDR3. For the CDR3, the DNA is TGTGCCAGTAGTATCCAGGGTTCTGGGGGCATGAACACTGAAGCTTTCTTT. It encodes CASSIQGSGGMNTEAFF. Based on the CDR3 plus reference TRBV19 and TRBJ1-1, the full variable domain is DGGITQSPKYLFRKEGQNVTLSCEQNLNHDAMYWYRQDPGQGLRLIYYSQIVNDFQKGDIAEGYSVSREKKESFPLTVTSAQKNPTAFYLCASSIQGSGGMNTEAFFGQGTRLTVV.

V is TRBV9 and J is TRBJ1-4; 9 bases match TRBD1. CDR1 and CDR2 (germline): SGDLS, YYNGEE. With V trimmed by 0 bases and J by 8 bases, 5 bases remained unmatched. The CDR3 extends over 15 amino acids. The CDR3 DNA sequence: TGTGCCAGCAGCGTAGGAGGACAGGGGAGAGAAAAACTGTTTTTT. Amino acids: CASSVGGQGREKLFF. The entire variable domain, with the rest obtained from reference TRBV9 and TRBJ1-4, is as follows: DSGVTQTPKHLITATGQRVTLRCSPRSGDLSVYWYQQSLDQGLQFLIQYYNGEERAKGNILERFSAQQFPDLHSELNLSSLELGDSALYFCASSVGGQGREKLFFGSGTQLSVL.

V usage is TRBV6-2 or TRBV6-3 and J usage is TRBJ1-4, with 7 bases identical to TRBD1. The germline V gene encodes CDR1 MNHEY and CDR2 SVGEGT. CDR3 length: 14 amino acids. V shed 4 bases and J 8 bases; nucleotides not matched to a gene: 7. CDR3 protein: CASSFDRVGEKLFF. The CDR3, as DNA: TGTGCCAGCAGTTTCGACAGGGTCGGGGAAAAACTGTTTTTT.

The chain carries TRBV4-1 and TRBJ2-5; 8 bases map to TRBD1. The germline V gene encodes CDR1 MGHRA and CDR2 YSYEKL. V dropped 1 base and J dropped 3; count of bases not matched to a gene: 4. The CDR3 runs 15 residues. Here the CDR3 DNA reads TGCGCCAGCAGCCAAGCGGACAGGGATGAAGAGACCCAGTACTTC. Translation gives CASSQADRDEETQYF.

This chain uses TRBV19 with TRBJ2-5, with 9 bases lining up with TRBD1. Germline V lookup: CDR1 LNHDA, CDR2 SQIVND (reference sequence). V lost 4 bases to trimming and J lost 5 bases; unmatched junction nucleotides: 5. The CDR3 covers 14 residues. The CDR3 DNA reads as TGTGCCAGTAGTACGGGACAGGGATGGGAGACCCAGTACTTC. Protein sequence: CASSTGQGWETQYF.

Here the CDR3 DNA reads TGTGCCACCAGTGGGCCTAGCGGGGGGTGGGATACGCAGTATTTT. This sequence encodes CATSGPSGGWDTQYF. The genes are TRBV24-1 and TRBJ2-3, with TRBD2 matching over 11 bases. V lost 5 bases and J lost 6; bases outside the gene matches: 6. The V gene's germline CDR1 is KGHDR and CDR2 SFDVKD. The CDR3 sequence is 15 residues long.

The genes are TRBV21-1 and TRBJ2-6; the table's D call, TRBD1, was not checked against the DNA. TRBV21-1 is an annotated pseudogene. This CDR3 comprises 18 residues. The CDR3 nucleotides are TGTGCCAGCAGCTCCCCACAGGGCCCTTCCTCTGGGGCCAACGTCCTGACTTTC. Amino acids: CASSSPQGPSSGANVLTF.

This clone was seen only a few times. The chain is built from TRBV28 and TRBJ1-1; D gene unclear. The germline CDR1 and CDR2 sequences are MDHEN and SYDVKM. CDR3 length equals 15 residues. The germline V and J ends were trimmed by 2 bases and 0 bases, with 10 bases remaining between them. The CDR3, as DNA: TGTGCCAGCAGTTTAGGCGGGGTCATGAACACTGAAGCTTTCTTT. Residues: CASSLGGVMNTEAFF.

The chain joins TRBV29-1 to TRBJ2-3; 9 nucleotides line up with TRBD1. The CDR3 has 15 residues. The V segment lost 6 bases and the J segment 2 bases; nucleotides outside the gene matches: 9. Per the germline V gene, CDR1 is SQVTM and CDR2 is ANQGSEA. The CDR3 protein is CSVPHRGLPTDTQYF. The CDR3 nucleotides read TGCAGCGTACCACACAGGGGGCTCCCCACAGATACGCAGTATTTT.